The present entry profiles one TCR beta chain with its context. Additional DNA sequences in this sample encode the identical CDR3. The sample originates from a study of blood T cell repertoires in COVID-19. For the study at large: T cells, B-cell-depleted T cells, or PBMCs supplied cDNA or gDNA.

In the study's own analysis: Counts of nucleated cells, estimated from reference gene primer amplification, were obtained. TCRdb's copy holds only in-frame clones and misses some; the assay was immunoSEQ multiplex PCR. The V and J calls and clone size come from that table; D and trimming were worked out from the DNA. The data show 350,000 to 500,000 clones, approximately 90% seen once. Recruits, aged about 18 to 100 years, lived in around 24 US areas. Before they entered the study, exposed participants had met a COVID-19 case within 2 weeks. Trimming removed 4 bases from V and 0 bases from J, with 6 bases in between. Germline CDR1 is SGHDN and CDR2 is FVKESK. The CDR3 has 13 amino acids.

Input material: PBMCs or T cells enriched from blood (not recorded which). V gene TRBV14 combines with J gene TRBJ1-2, with D unresolved. The sequence was obtained from a woman in her late teens or twenties who had been exposed to COVID-19. CDR3 nucleotides: TGTGCCAGCAGCCCCGGGACTAACTATGGCTACACCTTC. This codes for CASSPGTNYGYTF. The full variable domain, rest sourced from reference TRBV14 and TRBJ1-2, is EAGVTQFPSHSVIEKGQTVTLRCDPISGHDNLYWYRRVMGKEIKFLLHFVKESKQDESGMPNNRFLAERTGGTYSTLKVQPAELEDSGVYFCASSPGTNYGYTFGSGTRLTVV.